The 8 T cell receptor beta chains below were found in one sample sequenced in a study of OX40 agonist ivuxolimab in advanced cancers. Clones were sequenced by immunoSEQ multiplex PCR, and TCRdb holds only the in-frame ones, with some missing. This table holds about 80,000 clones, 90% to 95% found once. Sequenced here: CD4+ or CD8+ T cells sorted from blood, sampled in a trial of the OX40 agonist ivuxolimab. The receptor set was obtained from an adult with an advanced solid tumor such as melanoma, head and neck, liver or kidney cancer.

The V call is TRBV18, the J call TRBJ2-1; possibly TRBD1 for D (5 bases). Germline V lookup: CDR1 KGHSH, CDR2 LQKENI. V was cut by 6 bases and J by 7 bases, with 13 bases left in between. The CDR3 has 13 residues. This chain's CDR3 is CASSSESGNEQFF. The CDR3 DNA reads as TGTGCCAGCTCTTCGGAATCAGGGAATGAGCAGTTCTTC.

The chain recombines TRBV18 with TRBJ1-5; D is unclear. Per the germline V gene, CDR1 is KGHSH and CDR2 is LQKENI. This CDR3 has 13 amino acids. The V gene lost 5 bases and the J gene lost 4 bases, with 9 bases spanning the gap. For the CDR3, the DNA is TGTGCCAGCTCAACGGATAATAATCAGCCCCAGCATTTT. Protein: CASSTDNNQPQHF. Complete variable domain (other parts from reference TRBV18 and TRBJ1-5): NAGVMQNPRHLVRRRGQEARLRCSPMKGHSHVYWYRQLPEEGLKFMVYLQKENIIDESGMPKERFSAEFPKEGPSILRIQQVVRGDSAAYFCASSTDNNQPQHFGDGTRLSIL.

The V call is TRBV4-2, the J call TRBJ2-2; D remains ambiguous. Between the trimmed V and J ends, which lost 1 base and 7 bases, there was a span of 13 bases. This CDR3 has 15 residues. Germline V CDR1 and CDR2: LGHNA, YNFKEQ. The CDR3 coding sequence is TGTGCCAGCAGCCAAGGAGGTAATGGACGCGGGGAGCTGTTTTTT. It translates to CASSQGGNGRGELFF.

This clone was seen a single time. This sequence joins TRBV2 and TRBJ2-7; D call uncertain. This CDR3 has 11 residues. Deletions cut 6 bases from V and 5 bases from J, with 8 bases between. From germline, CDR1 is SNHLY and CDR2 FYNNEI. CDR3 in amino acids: CASRFFHEQYF. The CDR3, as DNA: TGTGCCAGCAGGTTCTTTCACGAGCAGTACTTC.

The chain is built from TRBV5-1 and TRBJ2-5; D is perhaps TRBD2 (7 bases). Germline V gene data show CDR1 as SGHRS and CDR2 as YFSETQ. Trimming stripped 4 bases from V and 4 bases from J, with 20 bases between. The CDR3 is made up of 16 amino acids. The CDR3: CASSPRPRGGGETQYF. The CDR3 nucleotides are TGCGCCAGCAGCCCCCGGCCCCGCGGGGGCGGAGAGACCCAGTACTTC.

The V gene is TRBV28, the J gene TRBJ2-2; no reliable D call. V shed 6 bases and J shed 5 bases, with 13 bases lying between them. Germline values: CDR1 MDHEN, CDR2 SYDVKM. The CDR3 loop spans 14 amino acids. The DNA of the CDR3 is TGTGCCAGCAGCCCCGGTGAGGTGACCGGGGAGCTGTTTTTT. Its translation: CASSPGEVTGELFF.

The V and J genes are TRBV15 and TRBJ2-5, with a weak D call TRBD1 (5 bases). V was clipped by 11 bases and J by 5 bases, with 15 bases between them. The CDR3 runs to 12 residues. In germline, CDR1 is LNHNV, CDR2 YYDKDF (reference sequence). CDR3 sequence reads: CAVSRGRETQYF. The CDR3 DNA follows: TGTGCCGTCTCAAGGGGTCGGGAGACCCAGTACTTC.

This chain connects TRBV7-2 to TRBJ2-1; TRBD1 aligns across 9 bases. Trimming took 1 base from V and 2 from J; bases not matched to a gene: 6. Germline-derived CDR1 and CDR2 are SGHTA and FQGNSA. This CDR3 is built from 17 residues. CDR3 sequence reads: CASSLGPGQGTYNEQFF. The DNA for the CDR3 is TGTGCCAGCAGCTTAGGTCCGGGACAGGGAACCTACAATGAGCAGTTCTTC.